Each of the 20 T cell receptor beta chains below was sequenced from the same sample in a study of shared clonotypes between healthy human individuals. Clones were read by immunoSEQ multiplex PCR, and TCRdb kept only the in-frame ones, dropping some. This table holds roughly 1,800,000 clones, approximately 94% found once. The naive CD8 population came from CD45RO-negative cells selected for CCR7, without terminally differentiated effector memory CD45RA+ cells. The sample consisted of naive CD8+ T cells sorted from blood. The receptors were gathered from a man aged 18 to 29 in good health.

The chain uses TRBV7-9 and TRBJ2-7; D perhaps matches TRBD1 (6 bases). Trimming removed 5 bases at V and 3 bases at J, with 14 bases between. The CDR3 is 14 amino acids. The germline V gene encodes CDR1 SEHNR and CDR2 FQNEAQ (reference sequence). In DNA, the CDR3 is TGTGCCAGCAGCCCAGGGGACGGCAGCTACGAGCAGTACTTC. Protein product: CASSPGDGSYEQYF.

The chain's CDR3 is CASSPPGAMNTEAFF. DNA for the CDR3: TGTGCCAGCAGCCCCCCAGGGGCCATGAACACTGAAGCTTTCTTT. The chain employs TRBV5-6 and TRBJ1-1; D perhaps matches TRBD1 (6 bases). Trimming stripped 4 bases from V and 0 bases from J, with 13 bases between. Germline lookup yields CDR1 SGHDT and CDR2 YYEEEE. CDR3 length: 15 amino acids.

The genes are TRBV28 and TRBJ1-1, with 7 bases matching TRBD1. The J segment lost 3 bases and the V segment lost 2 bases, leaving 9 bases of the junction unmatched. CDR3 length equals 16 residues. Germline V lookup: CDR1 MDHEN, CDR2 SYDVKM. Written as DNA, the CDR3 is TGTGCCAGCAGTTTACCCACAGGGGAAGGGTACACTGAAGCTTTCTTT. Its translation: CASSLPTGEGYTEAFF.

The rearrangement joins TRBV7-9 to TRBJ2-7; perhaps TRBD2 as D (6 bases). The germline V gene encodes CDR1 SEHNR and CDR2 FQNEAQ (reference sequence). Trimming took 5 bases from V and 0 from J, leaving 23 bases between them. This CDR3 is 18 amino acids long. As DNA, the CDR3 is TGTGCCAGCAGCACGGACGGACAAGCGGGCTCGAACTCCTACGAGCAGTACTTC. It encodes CASSTDGQAGSNSYEQYF.

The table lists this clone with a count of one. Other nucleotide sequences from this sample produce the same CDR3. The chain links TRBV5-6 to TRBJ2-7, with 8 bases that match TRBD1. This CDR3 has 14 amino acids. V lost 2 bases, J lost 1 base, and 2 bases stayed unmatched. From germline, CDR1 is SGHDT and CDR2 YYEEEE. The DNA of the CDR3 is TGTGCCAGCAGCTTCAGGGGGCTTTCCTACGAGCAGTACTTC. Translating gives CASSFRGLSYEQYF. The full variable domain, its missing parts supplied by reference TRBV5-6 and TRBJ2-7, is DAGVTQSPTHLIKTRGQQVTLRCSPKSGHDTVSWYQQALGQGPQFIFQYYEEEERQRGNFPDRFSGHQFPNYSSELNVNALLLGDSALYLCASSFRGLSYEQYFGPGTRLTVT.

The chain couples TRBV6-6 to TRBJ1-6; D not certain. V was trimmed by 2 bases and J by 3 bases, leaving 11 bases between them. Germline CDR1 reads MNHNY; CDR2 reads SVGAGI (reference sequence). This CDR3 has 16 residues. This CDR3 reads CASSYLNGGYNSPLHF. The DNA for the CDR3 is TGTGCCAGCAGTTACCTCAACGGCGGCTATAATTCACCCCTCCACTTT.

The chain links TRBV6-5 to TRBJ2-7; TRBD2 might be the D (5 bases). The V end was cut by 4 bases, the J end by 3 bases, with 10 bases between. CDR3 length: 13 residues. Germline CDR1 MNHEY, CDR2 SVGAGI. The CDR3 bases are TGTGCCAGCAGTTCGGATGGGAGCTACGAGCAGTACTTC. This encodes CASSSDGSYEQYF.

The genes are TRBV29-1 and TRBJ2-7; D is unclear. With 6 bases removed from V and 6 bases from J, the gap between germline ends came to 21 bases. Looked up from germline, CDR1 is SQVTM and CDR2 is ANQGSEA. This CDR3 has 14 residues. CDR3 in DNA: TGCAGCGTCGGGTCCACGCTTGGAGTCGGCGAGCAGTACTTC. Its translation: CSVGSTLGVGEQYF.

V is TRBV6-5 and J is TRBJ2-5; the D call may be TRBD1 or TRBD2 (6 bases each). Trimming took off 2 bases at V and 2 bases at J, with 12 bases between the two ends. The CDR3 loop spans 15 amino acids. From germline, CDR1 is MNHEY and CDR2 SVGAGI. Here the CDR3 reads CASSYVGGLQETQYF. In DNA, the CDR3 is TGTGCCAGCAGTTACGTGGGGGGCTTACAAGAGACCCAGTACTTC.

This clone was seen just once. The CDR3 loop reads CASSTWTGGESQHF. The CDR3 DNA sequence: TGTGCCAGTAGTACTTGGACAGGGGGCGAGTCCCAGCATTTT. The chain links TRBV19 to TRBJ1-5; 11 bases are shared with TRBD1. In germline, CDR1 is LNHDA, CDR2 SQIVND (reference sequence). This CDR3 region has 14 residues. The junction had 7 bases not matched to a gene; V was cut back by 4 bases and J by 11 bases.

CDR3 in DNA: TGTGCCACCAGCAGAGACCAACCACAGGTAGGGGTCACTGAAGCTTTCTTT. Amino acid sequence: CATSRDQPQVGVTEAFF. The chain is built from TRBV15 and TRBJ1-1; tentatively, D is TRBD1 (5 bases). The CDR3 runs to 17 residues. V was pared by 0 bases and J by 4 bases, with 18 bases between. Germline CDR1 and CDR2: LNHNV and YYDKDF (reference sequence). Drawing the rest from reference TRBV15 and TRBJ1-1, the complete variable domain is DAMVIQNPRYQVTQFGKPVTLSCSQTLNHNVMYWYQQKSSQAPKLLFHYYDKDFNNEADTPDNFQSRRPNTSFCFLDIRSPGLGDTAMYLCATSRDQPQVGVTEAFFGQGTRLTVV.

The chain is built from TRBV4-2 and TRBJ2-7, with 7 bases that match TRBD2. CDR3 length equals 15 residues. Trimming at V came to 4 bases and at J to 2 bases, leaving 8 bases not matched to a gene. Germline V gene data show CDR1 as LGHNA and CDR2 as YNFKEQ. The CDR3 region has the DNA TGTGCCAGCAGCCGCCCGTCAGCGGGGACCTACGAGCAGTACTTC. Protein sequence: CASSRPSAGTYEQYF.

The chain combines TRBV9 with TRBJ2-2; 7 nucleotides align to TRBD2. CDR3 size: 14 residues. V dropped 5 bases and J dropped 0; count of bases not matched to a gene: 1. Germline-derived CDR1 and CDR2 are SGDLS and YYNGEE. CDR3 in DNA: TGTGCCAGCAGTGGACTAGCGAACACCGGGGAGCTGTTTTTT. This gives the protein CASSGLANTGELFF.

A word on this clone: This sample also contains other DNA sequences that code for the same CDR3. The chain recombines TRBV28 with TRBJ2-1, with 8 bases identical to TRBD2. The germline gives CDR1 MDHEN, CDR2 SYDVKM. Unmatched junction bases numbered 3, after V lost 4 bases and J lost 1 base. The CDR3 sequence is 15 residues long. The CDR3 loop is CASSSRGGSYNEQFF. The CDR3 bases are TGTGCCAGCAGTTCCCGGGGGGGTTCCTACAATGAGCAGTTCTTC.

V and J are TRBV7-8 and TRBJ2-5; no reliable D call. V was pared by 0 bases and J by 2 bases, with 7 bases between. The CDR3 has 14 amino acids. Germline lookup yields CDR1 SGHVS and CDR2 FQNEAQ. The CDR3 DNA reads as TGTGCCAGCAGCTTAGCAGTACGGCAAGAGACCCAGTACTTC. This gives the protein CASSLAVRQETQYF.

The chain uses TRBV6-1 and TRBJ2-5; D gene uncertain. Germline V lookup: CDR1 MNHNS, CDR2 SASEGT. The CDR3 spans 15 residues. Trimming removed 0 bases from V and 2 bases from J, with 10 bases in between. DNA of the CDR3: TGTGCCAGCAGTGAAGCGCCAGGTGCACAAGAGACCCAGTACTTC. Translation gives CASSEAPGAQETQYF.

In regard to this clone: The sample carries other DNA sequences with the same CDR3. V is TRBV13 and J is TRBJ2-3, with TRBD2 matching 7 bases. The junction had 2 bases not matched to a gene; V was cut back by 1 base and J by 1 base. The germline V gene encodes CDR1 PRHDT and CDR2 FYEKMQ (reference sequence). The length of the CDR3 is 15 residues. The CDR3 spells CASSLVAGGTDTQYF. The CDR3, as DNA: TGTGCCAGCAGCTTAGTTGCGGGAGGCACAGATACGCAGTATTTT.

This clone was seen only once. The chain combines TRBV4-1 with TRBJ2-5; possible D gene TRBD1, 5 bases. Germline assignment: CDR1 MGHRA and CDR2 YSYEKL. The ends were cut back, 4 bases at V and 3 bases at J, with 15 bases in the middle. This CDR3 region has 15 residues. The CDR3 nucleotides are TGCGCCAGCAGCCCGAGGCAGGGATGGGAAGAGACCCAGTACTTC. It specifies CASSPRQGWEETQYF.

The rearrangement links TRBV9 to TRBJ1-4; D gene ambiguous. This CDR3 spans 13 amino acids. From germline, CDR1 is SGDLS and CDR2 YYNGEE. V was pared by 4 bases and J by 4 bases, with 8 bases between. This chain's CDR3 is CASSPHHNEKLFF. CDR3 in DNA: TGTGCCAGCAGCCCTCATCATAATGAAAAACTGTTTTTT. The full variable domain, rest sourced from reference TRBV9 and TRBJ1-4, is DSGVTQTPKHLITATGQRVTLRCSPRSGDLSVYWYQQSLDQGLQFLIQYYNGEERAKGNILERFSAQQFPDLHSELNLSSLELGDSALYFCASSPHHNEKLFFGSGTQLSVL.

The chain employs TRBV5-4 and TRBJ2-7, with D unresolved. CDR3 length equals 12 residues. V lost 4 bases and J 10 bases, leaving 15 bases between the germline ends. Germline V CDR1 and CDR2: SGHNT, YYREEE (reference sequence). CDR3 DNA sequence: TGTGCCAGCAGCCCATTAGGGTCAGAACAGTACTTC. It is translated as CASSPLGSEQYF.